The present entry profiles one T cell receptor beta chain with its context. Its target is unknown. The junction differs from germline at one of its ends, possibly a read error. Germline V CDR1 and CDR2: SGHTA, FQGTGA. This CDR3 has 16 amino acids. This record comes from a study of blood T cells in healthy people across ages. Whole-study findings and limits: The study regarded diversity estimates from one million T cells as underestimates. The study found more naive CD4+ cells and higher diversity in long-lived than aged donors.

The use of a sample-barcoded 5' primer and a J-beta primer mix characterized a second PCR of about 7 to 12 cycles. TCRdb re-analysed the 5' RACE reads in MiXCR, keeping a single row per CDR3 protein. In the table there are 550,000 to 800,000 distinct CDR3 sequences, about 32% of which are singletons. The TCR was taken from a woman aged 80 or older in good health. Sequencing was performed on blood. The chain combines TRBV7-3 with TRBJ2-1; D is possibly TRBD1 (7 bases). The DNA end is a closer match to TRBJ2-7, so the J assignment may be wrong. DNA of the CDR3: TGTGCCAGCAACTTAGGGGGCGGGGCTGGCTACAATGAGCAGTACTTC. Translating it yields CASNLGGGAGYNEQYF.